The 23 T cell receptor beta chains reported below all come from one sample, sequenced in a study of memory CD4+ T cells and cytomegalovirus serostatus. Here immunoSEQ multiplex PCR was the method, and the copy in TCRdb shows in-frame clones only, minus some. The sample consists of approximately 52,000 clones, 60% to 80% of them appearing once. The sort gate was single viable CD3+CD4+CD8-CD45RO+ cells for memory CD4+ T cells. Sequencing input: memory CD4+ T cells from blood. These receptors were obtained from an adult in good health and CMV-seronegative.

The rearrangement joins TRBV6-5 to TRBJ2-4; TRBD2 is a possible D gene (5 bases). The V gene's germline CDR1 is MNHEY and CDR2 SVGAGI. The CDR3 totals 12 residues. V lost 7 bases and J 9 bases, leaving 13 bases between the germline ends. As DNA, the CDR3 is TGTGCCAGCACGGGGATTGAGGGCATTCAGTACTTC. It is translated as CASTGIEGIQYF.

The genes are TRBV7-8 and TRBJ2-7, with 7 bases identical to TRBD1. The CDR3 contains 13 residues. The V gene's germline CDR1 is SGHVS and CDR2 FQNEAQ. J lost 2 bases, V lost 4 bases, and 2 bases had no gene match. The CDR3 sequence is CASSWDSPYEQYF. The CDR3 nucleotides read TGTGCCAGCAGCTGGGACAGTCCCTACGAGCAGTACTTC.

The CDR3 region is CASSLETGVGTEAFF. The CDR3, as DNA: TGCGCCAGCAGCCTAGAGACAGGGGTCGGCACTGAAGCTTTCTTT. The chain combines TRBV5-1 with TRBJ1-1, with TRBD1 matching 8 bases. The CDR3 is made up of 15 amino acids. The ends lost 4 bases at V and 4 bases at J; junction bases unmatched: 9. Germline V gene lookup returns CDR1 SGHRS and CDR2 YFSETQ.

This clone was observed a handful of times. The genes are TRBV5-1 and TRBJ1-6, with 10 nucleotides matching TRBD1. The CDR3 covers 14 residues. Trimming cost V 5 bases and J 12 bases; bases outside gene matches: 8. CDR1 and CDR2 (germline): SGHRS, YFSETQ. The CDR3 DNA follows: TGCGCCAGCAGAGGGACAGGGGAAACTGGACCCCTCCACTTT. It codes for CASRGTGETGPLHF.

The genes are TRBV6-5 and TRBJ1-4; no definite D call. The CDR3 consists of 14 residues. Trimming cost V 0 bases and J 10 bases, with 12 bases left between them. Looked up from germline, CDR1 is MNHEY and CDR2 is SVGAGI. The CDR3 DNA reads TGTGCCAGCAGTTACTCGTCGGGAGCGGGAAAACTGTTTTTT. Its translation: CASSYSSGAGKLFF.

The chain couples TRBV5-1 to TRBJ1-5, with 9 bases aligning to TRBD1. The germline V gene encodes CDR1 SGHRS and CDR2 YFSETQ. The CDR3 runs 14 residues. V dropped 4 bases and J dropped 6; count of bases not matched to a gene: 5. The CDR3 loop reads CASSPGTGFQPQHF. The CDR3 DNA reads TGCGCCAGCAGCCCCGGGACAGGGTTTCAGCCCCAGCATTTT.

The rearrangement joins TRBV5-1 to TRBJ2-3, with 8 bases that match TRBD2. The CDR3 contains 15 residues. J was trimmed by 0 bases and V by 4 bases; bases with no gene match: 4. Germline values: CDR1 SGHRS, CDR2 YFSETQ. The CDR3 nucleotides read TGCGCCAGCAGCCGAGCGGGGGCTAGCACAGATACGCAGTATTTT. It specifies CASSRAGASTDTQYF.

This chain joins TRBV7-3 and TRBJ2-1; D is possibly TRBD2 (5 bases). Trimming stripped 5 bases from V and 2 bases from J, with 10 bases between. The CDR3 is 14 amino acids. Germline-derived CDR1 and CDR2 are SGHTA and FQGTGA. The CDR3 sequence: CASSPGLAYNEQFF. The CDR3 DNA reads as TGTGCCAGCAGCCCCGGACTGGCCTACAATGAGCAGTTCTTC.

This clone was seen more than once but under ten times. V and J are TRBV6-1 and TRBJ2-7, with 7 positions matching TRBD1. The V and J ends lost 8 bases and 3 bases, in that order; junction bases with no gene match: 10. CDR1 is MNHNS, CDR2 SASEGT, per germline. The CDR3 consists of 14 residues. CDR3 nucleotides: TGTGCCAGCCGGCCAGGGGGTATCATCTACGAGCAGTACTTC. Translated, it gives CASRPGGIIYEQYF.

The chain recombines TRBV5-1 with TRBJ2-1; 12 bases are a match to TRBD2. Looked up from germline, CDR1 is SGHRS and CDR2 is YFSETQ. The CDR3 has 20 amino acids. After removal of 1 base from V and 7 bases from J, the junction contained 18 bases not matched to a gene. CDR3 loop: CASSLYWGYPTSGGLNEQFF. In DNA, the CDR3 is TGCGCCAGCAGCTTGTATTGGGGGTACCCTACTAGCGGGGGGTTGAATGAGCAGTTCTTC.

The rearrangement links TRBV30 to TRBJ2-2; D may match TRBD1 or TRBD2 (5 bases each). This CDR3 is built from 16 residues. CDR1 and CDR2 from the germline V gene are GTSNPN and SVGIG (reference sequence). Trimming removed 3 bases from V and 1 base from J, with 15 bases in between. CDR3 in amino acids: CAWRPAGTGNTGELFF. Written as DNA, the CDR3 is TGTGCCTGGAGACCTGCCGGGACGGGGAACACCGGGGAGCTGTTTTTT.

In DNA, the CDR3 is TGTGCCAGCAGCTTATTCCGCAAGAACACTGAAGCTTTCTTT. It specifies CASSLFRKNTEAFF. The chain employs TRBV7-2 and TRBJ1-1; no clear D gene. Between the trimmed V and J ends, which lost 2 bases and 1 base, there was a span of 8 bases. CDR3 length: 14 residues. Germline V gene data show CDR1 as SGHTA and CDR2 as FQGNSA.

The rearrangement uses TRBV29-1 and TRBJ1-1, with 8 bases aligning to TRBD1. The J segment lost 4 bases and the V segment lost 4 bases, leaving 5 bases of the junction unmatched. The germline CDR1 and CDR2 sequences are SQVTM and ANQGSEA. There are 13 residues in the CDR3. CDR3 region: CSVAQGGGTEAFF. The CDR3 region has the DNA TGCAGCGTTGCACAGGGGGGAGGCACTGAAGCTTTCTTT. Together with reference TRBV29-1 and TRBJ1-1, the CDR3 gives the full variable domain: SAVISQKPSRDICQRGTSLTIQCQVDSQVTMMFWYRQQPGQSLTLIATANQGSEATYESGFVIDKFPISRPNLTFSTLTVSNMSPEDSSIYLCSVAQGGGTEAFFGQGTRLTVV.

This chain uses TRBV6-5 with TRBJ1-1; D unclear. CDR1 and CDR2 (germline): MNHEY, SVGAGI. CDR3 length: 13 amino acids. The ends were cut back, 0 bases at V and 3 bases at J, with 5 bases in the middle. The CDR3 nucleotides read TGTGCCAGCAGTTACTCGAAATACACTGAAGCTTTCTTT. Translation: CASSYSKYTEAFF.

The chain couples TRBV5-4 to TRBJ2-7; 8 nucleotides align to TRBD2. Germline trimming cut 4 bases from V and 2 bases from J; bases unmatched to any gene: 8. Germline CDR1 is SGHNT and CDR2 is YYREEE (reference sequence). The CDR3 loop spans 15 amino acids. CDR3 nucleotides: TGTGCCAGCAGCCTAGAGCGGGGGTCCACCTACGAGCAGTACTTC. Encoded protein: CASSLERGSTYEQYF.

The chain uses TRBV4-2 and TRBJ2-7, with 8 bases matching TRBD1. This CDR3 contains 15 residues. Germline assignment: CDR1 LGHNA and CDR2 YNFKEQ. V gave up 0 bases and J gave up 3 bases; unmatched junction bases: 4. CDR3 loop: CASSQDLDRDYEQYF. The CDR3 nucleotides read TGTGCCAGCAGCCAAGACTTGGACAGGGACTACGAGCAGTACTTC.

The rearrangement links TRBV7-3 to TRBJ2-1, with 7 bases fitting TRBD1. V lost 3 bases to trimming and J lost 3 bases; unmatched junction nucleotides: 5. This CDR3 is 15 amino acids long. Germline lookup yields CDR1 SGHTA and CDR2 FQGTGA. The CDR3 nucleotides read TGTGCCAGCAGCTTTTTAGGGGGCGGCTACAATGAGCAGTTCTTC. Translated: CASSFLGGGYNEQFF.

The chain carries TRBV30 and TRBJ1-2, with TRBD1 as a possible D gene (5 bases). CDR3 length: 13 residues. The germline gives CDR1 GTSNPN, CDR2 SVGIG (reference sequence). The CDR3 coding sequence is TGTGCTCGAGGGGCACAGGTTCGGTCTGGCTACACCTTC. Protein: CARGAQVRSGYTF.

V usage is TRBV6-5 and J usage is TRBJ1-4; D unclear. The CDR3 contains 15 residues. The V gene's germline CDR1 is MNHEY and CDR2 SVGAGI. V was clipped by 6 bases and J by 0 bases, with 11 bases between them. CDR3 DNA sequence: TGTGCCAGCAGGAACAGCCAGGCAACTAATGAAAAACTGTTTTTT. This sequence encodes CASRNSQATNEKLFF.

J is TRBJ2-5 and V is TRBV5-6; TRBD1 aligns across 9 bases. The CDR3 length is 14 residues. Unmatched junction bases numbered 6, after V lost 2 bases and J lost 7 bases. Germline values: CDR1 SGHDT, CDR2 YYEEEE. CDR3 amino acids: CASSLLTGGRTQYF. The CDR3 DNA reads TGTGCCAGCAGCTTACTGACAGGGGGAAGGACCCAGTACTTC.

The genes are TRBV6-1 and TRBJ1-6; D may be TRBD1 (5 bases). CDR1 MNHNS and CDR2 SASEGT come from the germline V gene. Trimming cost V 7 bases and J 7 bases, with 14 bases left between them. This CDR3 region has 14 residues. CDR3 in DNA: TGTGCCAGCACCCTCGGGACCGAGAATTCACCCCTCCACTTT. Translating it yields CASTLGTENSPLHF.

The chain uses TRBV7-9 and TRBJ1-5; unclear D gene. Trimming cost V 1 base and J 6 bases, with 7 bases left between them. The CDR3 covers 13 residues. CDR1 SEHNR and CDR2 FQNEAQ come from the germline V gene (reference sequence). The CDR3 DNA sequence: TGTGCCAGCAGCTTAGTCGAGGGTCAGCCCCAGCATTTT. It translates to CASSLVEGQPQHF. The variable domain in full, with the rest retrieved from reference TRBV7-9 and TRBJ1-5, is DTGVSQNPRHKITKRGQNVTFRCDPISEHNRLYWYRQTLGQGPEFLTYFQNEAQLEKSRLLSDRFSAERPKGSFSTLEIQRTEQGDSAMYLCASSLVEGQPQHFGDGTRLSIL.

Details on this clone: The sample holds other DNA sequences that translate to the same CDR3. The V gene is TRBV19, the J gene TRBJ1-1; D uncertain. The CDR3 has 13 amino acids. Germline values: CDR1 LNHDA, CDR2 SQIVND (reference sequence). V lost 5 bases to trimming and J lost 1 base, with 8 bases between them. DNA for the CDR3: TGTGCCAGTAGTCAACGCAGGAACACTGAAGCTTTCTTT. This translates into CASSQRRNTEAFF.